Sequencing of this TCR beta chain was carried out in a study of shared clonotypes between healthy human individuals (dated by TCRdb to 2020 to 2021). A note on the overall study: A couple of women and three men aged 18 to 49 years were included in the cohort. Per donor, three plates each were used for CD4 naive and CD4 memory, two for CD8 naive, and one for CD8 memory. The study deeply sequenced blood TCR repertoires of about 5 healthy adults to estimate repertoire size and the extent of clonotype sharing between individuals. To increase sequencing depth and limit assay-specific biases, TCR repertoire library preparation and sequencing were carried out by different laboratories using diverse techniques. Leukapheresis yielded between about 0.9 and 10 billion PBMCs per donor. The paper's findings and limits, for the study overall: Sampling was limited to blood, and TCR repertoires in tissue likely differ from TCR repertoires in blood. Rarefaction of sorted-subset datasets indicated incomplete sequencing despite the large sequencing depth. Compared with non-shared clonotypes, clonotypes shared by all four sorted-subset donors had higher generation probabilities. Estimated clonotype richness was generally larger for naive than for memory subsets. Pairwise subsampling led to the expectation that sequencing depth would affect the degree of clonotype sharing among donors. Because the study included only a small number of donors, the genetic and exposure-history diversity represented was limited. Across four donors, 4.5% to 6.5% of naive CD4, roughly 3.5% of naive CD8, around 2.1% of memory CD4, and approximately 0.4% of memory CD8 clonotypes were shared.

From cysteine to phenylalanine, the CDR3 is 16 amino acids long. Only the CDR3 DNA stays, 48 bases, in frame from base 1. The V and J ends are trimmed by 3 bases and 6 bases, leaving 18 bases between them. CDR1 is given as SNHLY and CDR2 as FYNNEI, both from the germline V gene. Using the deep immunoSEQ assay, TCR CDR3 regions were amplified from genomic DNA by multiplex PCR. Extracted genomic DNA from each cell subset was distributed evenly across all wells of several immunoSEQ 96-well plates, and each plate was treated as a replicate. Each replicate PCR for sorted subsets received approximately 200 ng genomic DNA, equal to tens of thousands of T cell genomes. Purified libraries were quantified with a Qubit 3.0 fluorometer, sized on a Bioanalyzer 2100, and re-quantified with the KAPA Library Quantification kit. Every immunoSEQ 96-well plate was sequenced on a dedicated single-read 150-cycle Illumina NextSeq 550 flow cell. The original methods were these. Because the immunoSEQ output held only junctional sequences and lacked quality scores, the filtering could not match the filtering applied to full-length reads. To assign V/J genes and CDR3, sequences were annotated against IMGT germline references using PyIR, a Python wrapper for IgBLAST v1.9. Reads were filtered out if the reads had weak V/J assignments (E-value above 1e-6), no CDR3, stop codons, out-of-frame junctions, or ambiguous translated residues. V3J clonotypes were defined as sequences sharing an identical inferred V gene, J gene, and CDR3 amino acid sequence. To compute the percentage overlap between repertoires, the number of shared unique clonotypes was divided by the size of the smaller repertoire. Richness of each repertoire was evaluated using RTK rarefaction, the Chao1 estimator, and Recon v2.1 estimates of unobserved clonotypes. Generation probabilities were computed with OLGA for all TCRbeta clonotypes obtained by the gDNA method from several donors. TCRdb took over this immuneACCESS table, retaining in-frame rearrangements with V and J assigned. Such tables are incomplete; in checked studies, under half of the missing clones stem from an unresolved V gene, and the remainder is unexplained. V and J calls plus clone size are reproduced from that table; the DNA served to infer D and trimming. In all, the sample holds 1.4 million or so clones, and 97% to 99% of those were seen once. Of the sample, about 0.34% falls within the top ten clones.

The donors were healthy, HIV-negative adults with no recently reported acute infections or vaccinations. Only Caucasian adults living in Nashville, Tennessee, USA were represented among the donors. Magnetic negative selection was used to enrich CD4+ T cells, after which naive cells were positively selected on CD45RA and the negative fraction became the memory subset. After blood collection by leukapheresis, PBMCs were isolated using Ficoll-Histopaque density gradient centrifugation and then cryopreserved in the vapor phase of liquid nitrogen. Analytical flow cytometry was used to check the purity and quantity of every magnetically sorted T cell population. From each sorted fraction, genomic DNA was isolated and quantified by UV absorbance on a Nanodrop 2000c. A note on this clone: Its cognate antigen has yet to be identified. No base-level quality is on record; no much larger clone is a single base apart.

This sequence uses TRBV2 and TRBJ1-5; no D segment can be confidently identified. The receptor was derived from a man aged 25-40 years in good health. Sample: naive CD4+ T cells sorted from blood. The cell subset or site tag for this specimen amounts to: CD45RA+ positively selected. The DNA reads TGTGCCAGCAGTGATTCCCCCGGAGGGCGGGCTCAGCCCCAGCATTTT. The encoded protein is CASSDSPGGRAQPQHF.